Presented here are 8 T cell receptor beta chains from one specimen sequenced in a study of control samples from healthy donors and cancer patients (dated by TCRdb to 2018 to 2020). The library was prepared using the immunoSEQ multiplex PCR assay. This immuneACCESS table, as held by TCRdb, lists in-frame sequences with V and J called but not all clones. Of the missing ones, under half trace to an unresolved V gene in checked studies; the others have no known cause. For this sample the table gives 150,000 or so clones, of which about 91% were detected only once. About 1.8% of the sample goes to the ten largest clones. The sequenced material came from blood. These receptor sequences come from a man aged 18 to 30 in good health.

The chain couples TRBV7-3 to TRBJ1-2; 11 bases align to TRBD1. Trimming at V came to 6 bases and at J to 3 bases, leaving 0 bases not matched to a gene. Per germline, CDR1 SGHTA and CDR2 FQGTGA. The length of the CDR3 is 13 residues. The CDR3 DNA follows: TGTGCCAGCAGGGGACAGGGGGACTATGGCTACACCTTC. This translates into CASRGQGDYGYTF.

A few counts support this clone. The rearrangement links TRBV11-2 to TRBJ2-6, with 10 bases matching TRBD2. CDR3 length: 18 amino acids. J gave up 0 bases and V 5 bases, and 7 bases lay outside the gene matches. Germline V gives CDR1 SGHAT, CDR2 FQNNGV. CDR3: CASSVPSGGDSGANVLTF. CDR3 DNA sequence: TGTGCCAGCAGCGTCCCTAGCGGGGGAGACTCTGGGGCCAACGTCCTGACTTTC.

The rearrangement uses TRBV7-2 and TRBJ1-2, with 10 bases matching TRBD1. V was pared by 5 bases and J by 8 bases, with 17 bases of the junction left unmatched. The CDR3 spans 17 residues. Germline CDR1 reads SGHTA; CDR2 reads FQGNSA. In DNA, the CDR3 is TGTGCCAGCAGCCTCACCGGGACAGGGGCTAGTTGGTACGGCTACACCTTC. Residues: CASSLTGTGASWYGYTF.

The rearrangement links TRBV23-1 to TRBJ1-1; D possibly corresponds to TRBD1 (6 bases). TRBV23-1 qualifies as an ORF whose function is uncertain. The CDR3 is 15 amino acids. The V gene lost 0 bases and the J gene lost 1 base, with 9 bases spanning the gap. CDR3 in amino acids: CASSQSNRANTEAFF. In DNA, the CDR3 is TGCGCCAGCAGTCAATCGAACAGGGCGAACACTGAAGCTTTCTTT.

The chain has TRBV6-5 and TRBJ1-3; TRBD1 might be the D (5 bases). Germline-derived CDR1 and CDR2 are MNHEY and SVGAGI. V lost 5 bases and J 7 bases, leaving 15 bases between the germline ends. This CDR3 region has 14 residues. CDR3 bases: TGTGCCAGCAGTCCAGATGGGACGGGGAACACCATATATTTT. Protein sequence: CASSPDGTGNTIYF.

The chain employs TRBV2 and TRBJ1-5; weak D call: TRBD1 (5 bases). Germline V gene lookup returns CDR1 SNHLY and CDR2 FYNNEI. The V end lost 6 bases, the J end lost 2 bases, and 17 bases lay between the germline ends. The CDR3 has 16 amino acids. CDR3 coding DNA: TGTGCCAGCAGCGGCGCGGGCGGGGGAGGCAATCAGCCCCAGCATTTT. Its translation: CASSGAGGGGNQPQHF.

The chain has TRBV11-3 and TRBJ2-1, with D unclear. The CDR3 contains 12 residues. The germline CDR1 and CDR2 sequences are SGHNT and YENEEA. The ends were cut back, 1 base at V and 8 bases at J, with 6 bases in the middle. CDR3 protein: CASSLGQDEQFF. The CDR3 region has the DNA TGTGCCAGCAGCTTAGGCCAGGATGAGCAGTTCTTC.

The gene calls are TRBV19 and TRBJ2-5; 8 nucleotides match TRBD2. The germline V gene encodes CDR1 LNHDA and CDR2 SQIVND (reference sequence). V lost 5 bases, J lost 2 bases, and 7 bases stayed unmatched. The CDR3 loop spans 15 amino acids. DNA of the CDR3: TGTGCCAGTAGTCCCCGGGAGGGCCTACAAGAGACCCAGTACTTC. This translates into CASSPREGLQETQYF.